This TCR beta chain was sequenced for a study of T cells after yellow fever vaccination. Looking at the study overall: Fractions with few cells were prepared using SMART-Seq v4 Ultra Low Input.

Conversion of TCR transcripts into cDNA relied on 5'RACE template switching, which added a universal primer site and UMIs. MiXCR, applied by TCRdb to the 5' RACE reads, yields one record per CDR3 protein. The sample lists around 310,000 distinct CDR3 sequences; roughly 3.5% were seen once. This clonotype showed up many times. Its specificity is not known. Study-wide results and limits: The study re-detected most primary-vaccination clones after the booster (roughly 96% CD4, 88% CD8).

The sample here was PBMCs, taken on the day of the yellow fever booster vaccination. The TCR originated in a young man who received the YFV17D yellow fever vaccine.

This CDR3 reads CSALGGADTQYF. The CDR3 DNA follows: TGCAGTGCTTTAGGCGGGGCGGATACGCAGTATTTT. V gene TRBV20-1 combines with J gene TRBJ2-3; D possibly corresponds to TRBD2 (6 bases). The germline V gene encodes CDR1 DFQATT and CDR2 SNEGSKA (reference sequence). Trimming removed 5 bases at V and 6 bases at J, with 12 bases between. CDR3 length equals 12 residues.